The rows below give T cell receptor beta chains drawn from one sample of a study of cytomegalovirus exposure and HLA in healthy donors. The table came from immunoSEQ multiplex PCR; TCRdb's copy has only in-frame clones and leaves some out. The sample carries 170,000 or so clones, about 83% recorded once. The sequenced sample consisted of PBMCs. Every receptor here comes from a girl under 18 in good health and CMV-seropositive. CDR3s include the opening cysteine and the closing phenylalanine or tryptophan. Fields, in order: clone size, V gene, CDR3 length, D gene, J gene, CDR3 DNA, CDR3 protein. The D gene is left open where the match is weak. For some rows the clone size is stated as once, few or many, or as a class when expanded; others skip it.

.	TRBV4-1	15	.	TRBJ1-2	TGCGCCAGCAGTCAATCCAGACAGGAGGCCTATGGCTACACCTTC	CASSQSRQEAYGYTF
few	TRBV5-1	17	TRBD2	TRBJ2-2	TGCGCCAGCAGCGGTACTAGCGGGGGGGCCGAAACCGGGGAGCTGTTTTTT	CASSGTSGGAETGELFF
.	TRBV15	18	TRBD1	TRBJ2-4	TGTGCCACCAGCGGAGGGGAGGACAGGGGGCTAGCCAAAAACATTCAGTACTTC	CATSGGEDRGLAKNIQYF
once	TRBV30	16	TRBD2	TRBJ2-5	TGTGCCTGGAGTCGTAGCGGGGGCCGGCTACAAGAGACCCAGTACTTC	CAWSRSGGRLQETQYF
.	TRBV5-1	14	TRBD2	TRBJ2-3	TGCGCCAGCAGCCCTGGGGGGGGTGCAGATACGCAGTATTTT	CASSPGGGADTQYF
.	TRBV27	15	.	TRBJ2-3	TGTGCCAGCAACCCGGGACTCCTTAGCACAGATACGCAGTATTTT	CASNPGLLSTDTQYF
.	TRBV2	12	.	TRBJ1-1	TGTGCCAGCACCCAGAAGAACACTGAAGCTTTCTTT	CASTQKNTEAFF
.	TRBV29-1	14	.	TRBJ1-3	TGCAGCGTGACGCGGACACAGGCTGGAAACACCATATATTTT	CSVTRTQAGNTIYF
.	TRBV9	13	TRBD1	TRBJ2-7	TGTGCCAGCGGGCGACAGGGGGACTACGAGCAGTACTTC	CASGRQGDYEQYF
once	TRBV6-6	13	.	TRBJ1-4	TGTGCCAGCAGTACGAACAGGGACGAAAAACTGTTTTTT	CASSTNRDEKLFF
.	TRBV7-2	16	.	TRBJ1-5	TGTGCCAGCAGCTTAGGGGCGGGGGAGGGCAATCAGCCCCAGCATTTT	CASSLGAGEGNQPQHF
.	TRBV12-5	19	TRBD1	TRBJ1-6	TGTGCTAGTGGTTTGGTACCGACAGGGAAGAGCTCCTATAATTCACCCCTCCACTTT	CASGLVPTGKSSYNSPLHF
.	TRBV4-2	22	TRBD2	TRBJ2-6	TGTGCCAGCAGCCAGGAAAATTCGGCTTCGGGGGCGGGAGGCTCTGGGGCCAACGTCCTGACTTTC	CASSQENSASGAGGSGANVLTF
.	TRBV4-1	16	.	TRBJ1-5	TGCGCCAGCAGCCAAGACGAGGGCTATAGCAATCAGCCCCAGCATTTT	CASSQDEGYSNQPQHF
.	TRBV5-4	15	.	TRBJ1-2	TGTGCCAGCAGCTTCGCCGCTGGACAAACATATGGCTACACCTTC	CASSFAAGQTYGYTF
.	TRBV7-2	12	.	TRBJ1-1	TGTGCCAGCAGCTTAGACCAGGGGTTGGCTTTCTTT	CASSLDQGLAFF
.	TRBV18	15	TRBD2	TRBJ2-3	TGTGCCAGCTCACCACTAGCGGGGGGCACAGATACGCAGTATTTT	CASSPLAGGTDTQYF
.	TRBV18	15	TRBD1	TRBJ2-7	TGTGCCAGCTCACCACCGGGACAGGGGGGCTACGAGCAGTACTTC	CASSPPGQGGYEQYF
.	TRBV6-5	14	TRBD1	TRBJ1-2	TGTGCCAGCAGTAGCCGGACAGGTCTCTATGGCTACACCTTC	CASSSRTGLYGYTF
.	TRBV14	15	TRBD1	TRBJ1-6	TGTGCCAGCAGCCAATCGACAGGGCAATATTCACCCCTCCACTTT	CASSQSTGQYSPLHF
.	TRBV25-1	14	.	TRBJ1-1	TGTGCCAGCAGTGACCAAGAGCCGAACACTGAAGCTTTCTTT	CASSDQEPNTEAFF
.	TRBV11-2	17	.	TRBJ1-2	TGTGCCAGCAGCCCCGGACAGTTCCGGGGTTCTAACTATGGCTACACCTTC	CASSPGQFRGSNYGYTF
.	TRBV4-1	14	TRBD1	TRBJ2-1	TGCGCCAGCAGCCAGCCGGGACAGTCGAATGAGCAGTTCTTC	CASSQPGQSNEQFF
.	TRBV29-1	14	TRBD1	TRBJ2-5	TGCAGCATAACAGGACAGGGACAATTAGAGACCCAGTACTTC	CSITGQGQLETQYF
.	TRBV9	16	TRBD2	TRBJ2-1	TGTGCCAGCAGCGCCCCTCTAGCGGGGGGAAACAATGAGCAGTTCTTC	CASSAPLAGGNNEQFF
.	TRBV13	17	.	TRBJ1-2	TGTGCCAGCAGCTTTTTGGTGGGCAGGATTAATAACTATGGCTACACCTTC	CASSFLVGRINNYGYTF
once	TRBV7-2	15	.	TRBJ2-1	TGTGCCAGCAGCTTCGTTTCCGGGACTCTGAATGAGCAGTTCTTC	CASSFVSGTLNEQFF
.	TRBV6-5	13	.	TRBJ1-2	TGTGCCAGCAGTTACTCGCAGGGTGATGGCTACACCTTC	CASSYSQGDGYTF
.	TRBV6-5	15	.	TRBJ1-2	TGTGCCAGCAGTTACTCGACAGTAGCTAACTATGGCTACACCTTC	CASSYSTVANYGYTF
.	TRBV5-1	16	TRBD2	TRBJ2-1	TGCGCCAGCAGCTTGACTAGCGGGGGATTATACAATGAGCAGTTCTTC	CASSLTSGGLYNEQFF
.	TRBV7-8	15	.	TRBJ2-7	TGTGCCAGCAGCTCTCAGGACAGAGAGAGGAAGGAGCAGTACTTC	CASSSQDRERKEQYF
.	TRBV5-1	15	TRBD2	TRBJ2-1	TGCGCCAGCAGCAGGACTAGCGGGGGGATCGGGGAGCAGTTCTTC	CASSRTSGGIGEQFF
.	TRBV7-9	17	.	TRBJ2-1	TGTGCCAGCAGCCATCCAGACAGGTCTTTTATCGACAATGAGCAGTTCTTC	CASSHPDRSFIDNEQFF
.	TRBV7-9	15	TRBD1	TRBJ2-5	TGTGCCAGCAGCTTAGCCCGACAGGGTTGGGAGACCCAGTACTTC	CASSLARQGWETQYF
few	TRBV9	17	TRBD1	TRBJ1-3	TGTGCCAGCAGCGTAGGGACGAACAGGGGCGGTGGAAACACCATATATTTT	CASSVGTNRGGGNTIYF
once	TRBV7-9	13	TRBD1	TRBJ1-2	TGTGCCAGCAGCTTAGGACAGGGAGGAGGCTACACCTTC	CASSLGQGGGYTF
.	TRBV28	15	TRBD1	TRBJ1-2	TGTGCCAGCAGTCCCGGTTGGAACCAGGGGGGCGGCTACACCTTC	CASSPGWNQGGGYTF